The sequence of this T cell receptor (beta chain) was determined in a study of blood T cell repertoires in COVID-19. At the level of the study: Donors in the United States, Italy and Spain gave samples during acute or convalescent COVID-19. Nucleic acid was either cDNA or gDNA, and it came from T cells, B-cell-depleted T cells, or PBMCs.

Trimming stripped 6 bases from V and 12 bases from J, with 21 bases between. The germline CDR1 and CDR2 sequences are SNHLY and FYNNEI. CDR3 length: 13 residues. Original data processing: For nucleated cells, counts were estimated from reference gene primer amplification. Sequencing was performed with immunoSEQ multiplex PCR; in TCRdb, only in-frame clones are kept and a portion is missing. V and J calls and clone size are as listed in that table; D and trimming were resolved from the DNA. The sample has 150,000 or so clones; around 90% are singletons. This rearrangement joins TRBV2 to TRBJ2-7; possible D gene TRBD1, 8 bases. The sequencing input was peripheral blood. The receptor was isolated from a man aged 50 to 60 with acute or convalescent COVID-19. The CDR3 is CASRESGQGGRYF. The CDR3 coding sequence is TGTGCCAGCAGGGAATCCGGACAGGGCGGGAGGTACTTC.